This entry lists 10 T cell receptor beta chains sequenced from one sample in a study of T cell responses to AZD1222 COVID-19 vaccine. Measured with immunoSEQ multiplex PCR; TCRdb has only the in-frame clones, and not every one. The data show 130,000 or so clones, with 80% to 95% seen just once and roughly 4% held by the top ten. Sequenced here: peripheral blood, sampled 28 days after the second AZD1222 dose. The receptor set was obtained from an adult who received the AZD1222 COVID-19 vaccine.

The rearrangement joins TRBV5-1 to TRBJ1-1; no reliable D call. V gave up 2 bases and J gave up 5 bases, with 10 bases separating them. Germline CDR1 is SGHRS and CDR2 is YFSETQ. The CDR3 has 13 amino acids. CDR3: CASSLRAGTEAFF. CDR3 in DNA: TGCGCCAGCAGCTTAAGAGCTGGGACTGAAGCTTTCTTT.

Here the CDR3 DNA reads TGTGCCAGCCAACGAAGTCGGCTCTCCTACGAGCAGTACTTC. This translates into CASQRSRLSYEQYF. This chain links TRBV6-5 with TRBJ2-7; no definite D call. V gave up 8 bases and J gave up 0 bases, with 14 bases separating them. The CDR3 sequence is 14 residues long. From germline, CDR1 is MNHEY and CDR2 SVGAGI.

The V call is TRBV28, the J call TRBJ2-2; the D is unclear. The ends were cut back, 3 bases at V and 0 bases at J, with 20 bases in the middle. The CDR3 extends over 19 amino acids. Germline assignment: CDR1 MDHEN and CDR2 SYDVKM. This CDR3 reads CASSFPRARHQSNTGELFF. CDR3 coding DNA: TGTGCCAGCAGTTTCCCCCGGGCCCGACACCAATCGAACACCGGGGAGCTGTTTTTT.

The rearrangement links TRBV6-2 or TRBV6-3 to TRBJ2-3; a possible D gene is TRBD2 (6 bases). Germline V gene sequence: CDR1 MNHEY, CDR2 SVGEGT. The ends were cut back, 4 bases at V and 6 bases at J, with 11 bases in the middle. The CDR3 loop spans 13 amino acids. In DNA, the CDR3 is TGTGCCAGCAGTTCCTGGACTATGGATACGCAGTATTTT. Its translation is CASSSWTMDTQYF.

V gene TRBV7-2 combines with J gene TRBJ1-4; D remains ambiguous. From germline, CDR1 is SGHTA and CDR2 FQGNSA. Trimming left V 3 bases short and J 0 bases short, with 5 bases between. This CDR3 is 14 amino acids long. The CDR3 spells CASSFAATNEKLFF. CDR3 DNA sequence: TGTGCCAGCAGCTTCGCTGCAACTAATGAAAAACTGTTTTTT.

J is TRBJ2-2 and V is TRBV13; D may be TRBD1 (6 bases). Per germline, CDR1 PRHDT and CDR2 FYEKMQ (reference sequence). This CDR3 is 13 amino acids long. Between the trimmed V and J ends, which lost 6 bases and 6 bases, there was a span of 11 bases. The CDR3 DNA follows: TGTGCCAGCAGTCTAGGGGGACCCGGGGAGCTGTTTTTT. Protein sequence: CASSLGGPGELFF.

The gene calls are TRBV4-2 and TRBJ2-5; 11 bases line up with TRBD1. The CDR3 covers 14 residues. Germline V CDR1 and CDR2: LGHNA, YNFKEQ. V trimming: 8 bases; J trimming: 5 bases; junction bases outside the gene matches: 7. CDR3 sequence: CASSGTGGLETQYF. CDR3 sequence (DNA): TGTGCCAGCTCCGGGACAGGGGGGTTGGAGACCCAGTACTTC.

CDR3 protein: CASSITGVSGNTIYF. The CDR3 DNA sequence: TGTGCCAGCAGCATAACAGGGGTCTCTGGAAACACCATATATTTT. This chain uses TRBV5-4 with TRBJ1-3; 7 bases are a match to TRBD1. The CDR3 has 15 amino acids. With 4 bases clipped from V and 0 bases from J, the junction kept 4 bases outside the gene matches. In germline, CDR1 is SGHNT, CDR2 YYREEE (reference sequence).

Points on this clone: The same CDR3 arises from other DNA sequences in this sample as well. The chain has TRBV9 and TRBJ2-7; D is ambiguous. The CDR3 runs to 14 residues. From germline, CDR1 is SGDLS and CDR2 YYNGEE. Trimming took 0 bases from V and 0 from J, leaving 7 bases between them. The CDR3 loop is CASSVEGSSYEQYF. The CDR3 DNA sequence: TGTGCCAGCAGCGTAGAGGGTAGCTCCTACGAGCAGTACTTC.

Regarding this clone: A read error may account for a junction end that differs from germline. The chain couples TRBV6-6 to TRBJ1-3, with 7 bases fitting TRBD1. This CDR3 comprises 11 residues. CDR1 is MNHNY and CDR2 is SVGAGI in the germline V gene (reference sequence). In DNA form, the CDR3 reads TGTGCCAGCAGCACGGGACAGAGAGCCCTTTGG. As protein: CASSTGQRALW.